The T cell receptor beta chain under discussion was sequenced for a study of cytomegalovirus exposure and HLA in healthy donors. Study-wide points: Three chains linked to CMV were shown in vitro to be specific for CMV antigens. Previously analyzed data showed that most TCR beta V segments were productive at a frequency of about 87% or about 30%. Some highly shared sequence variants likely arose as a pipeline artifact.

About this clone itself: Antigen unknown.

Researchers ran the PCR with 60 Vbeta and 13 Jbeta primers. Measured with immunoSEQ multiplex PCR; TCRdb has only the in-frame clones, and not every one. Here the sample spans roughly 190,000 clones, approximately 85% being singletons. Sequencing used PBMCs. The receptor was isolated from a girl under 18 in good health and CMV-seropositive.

The CDR3 region has the DNA TGTGCCAGCCGACTAGCGGGGGAGGCAGATACGCAGTATTTT. Translation gives CASRLAGEADTQYF. J is TRBJ2-3 and V is TRBV6-4; 12 nucleotides align to TRBD2. Germline V lookup: CDR1 MRHNA, CDR2 SNTAGT. The V segment lost 8 bases and the J segment 4 bases; nucleotides outside the gene matches: 4. CDR3 length equals 14 residues.